This T cell receptor beta chain was sequenced for a study of T cells in Graves' hyperthyroidism and ophthalmopathy. Findings of the study overall: The model foresaw ophthalmopathy a median around 6.8 months prior to onset. The authors' 13 V-J model separated ophthalmopathy from stable hyperthyroidism.

Inclusion characteristics of ophthalmopathy patients comprised a Clinical Activity Score of at least 3, a NOSPECS grade of at least 4, and duration under 3 months. Criteria for exclusion of patients were uncontrolled infection, other autoimmune disease, pregnancy or lactation. CDR1 DFQATT and CDR2 SNEGSKA come from the germline V gene (reference sequence). This CDR3 contains 15 residues. The V gene end was trimmed by 5 bases and the J gene end by 8 bases; junction bases not matched to a gene: 14. As regards this clonotype: Its target is unknown.

Authors of the study amplified TCR beta CDR3 regions from RNA transcripts. First-round RT-PCR with HTBI primers amplified the TCR CDR3 region. A single record per CDR3 protein comes from TCRdb applying MiXCR to the multiplex PCR reads. The sample records 250,000 to 300,000 distinct CDR3 sequences, roughly 18% being singletons. The receptor was isolated from a man aged 45 to 65 with Graves' ophthalmopathy. Sequencing was carried out using blood. The genes are TRBV20-1 and TRBJ2-1, with 8 bases that match TRBD2. This CDR3 reads CSAHPTGGPEDEQFF. The DNA of the CDR3 is TGCAGTGCTCATCCCACGGGAGGGCCGGAGGATGAGCAGTTCTTC.